This T cell receptor beta chain was recorded in a study of cytomegalovirus exposure and HLA in healthy donors. General observations from the study: Upon later analysis, TCR association rates were observed to vary by HLA locus, being highest for DRB1 and lowest for HLA-C.

As for this clone: The antigen is not known.

PCR primers comprised 60 Vbeta and 13 Jbeta primers. Clones were sequenced by immunoSEQ multiplex PCR, and TCRdb holds only the in-frame ones, with some missing. The data contain approximately 110,000 clones, about 84% of them singletons. The TCR originated in a man between 35 and 55 years old in good health and CMV-seronegative. The sequenced material came from PBMCs.

The CDR3 spells CASSIRGTPGEPQHF. For the CDR3, the DNA is TGTGCCAGTAGTATCCGCGGGACCCCCGGTGAGCCCCAGCATTTT. The chain combines TRBV19 with TRBJ1-5; a possible D gene is TRBD1 (5 bases). Germline CDR1 is LNHDA and CDR2 is SQIVND (reference sequence). V dropped 3 bases and J dropped 8 bases, with 17 bases sitting between them. CDR3 size: 15 residues.